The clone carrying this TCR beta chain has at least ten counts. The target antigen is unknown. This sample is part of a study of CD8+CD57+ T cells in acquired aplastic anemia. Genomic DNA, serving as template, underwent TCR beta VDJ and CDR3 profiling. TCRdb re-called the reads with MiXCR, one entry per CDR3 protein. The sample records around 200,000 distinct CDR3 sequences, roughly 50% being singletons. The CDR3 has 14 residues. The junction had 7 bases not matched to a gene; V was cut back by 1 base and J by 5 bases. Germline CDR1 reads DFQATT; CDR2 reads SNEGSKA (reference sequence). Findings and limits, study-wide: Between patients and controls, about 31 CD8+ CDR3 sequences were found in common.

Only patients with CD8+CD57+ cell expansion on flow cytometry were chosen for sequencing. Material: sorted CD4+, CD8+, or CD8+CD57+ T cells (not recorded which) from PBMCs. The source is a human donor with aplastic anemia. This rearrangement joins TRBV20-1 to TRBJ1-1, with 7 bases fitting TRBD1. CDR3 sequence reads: CSARGPGGATEAFF. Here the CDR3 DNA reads TGCAGTGCTAGAGGGCCAGGGGGTGCTACTGAAGCTTTCTTT.